This entry concerns a single T cell receptor (beta chain). Its specificity is unknown. This specimen belongs to a study of long-term antiretroviral therapy in people with HIV. A v3.0 immunoSEQ assay was performed at survey level. Produced via immunoSEQ multiplex PCR; TCRdb's table is partial and in-frame only. Here the sample spans approximately 20,000 clones, roughly nine tenths being singletons. Germline V CDR1 and CDR2: GTSNPN, SVGIG (reference sequence). This CDR3 contains 11 residues. V gave up 2 bases and J gave up 7 bases, with 8 bases separating them. General study findings and limits: The repertoire was dominated at all time points by clones expanded before ART.

The material sequenced was unsorted PBMCs, taken 4.2 years after starting antiretroviral therapy. The V call is TRBV30, the J call TRBJ1-1, with a weak D call TRBD1 (5 bases). The clonotype was recovered from a man aged 50 to 60 with HIV. The CDR3 DNA is TGTGCCTGGAGTCCGGGGGTTGAAGCTTTCTTT. This encodes CAWSPGVEAFF.